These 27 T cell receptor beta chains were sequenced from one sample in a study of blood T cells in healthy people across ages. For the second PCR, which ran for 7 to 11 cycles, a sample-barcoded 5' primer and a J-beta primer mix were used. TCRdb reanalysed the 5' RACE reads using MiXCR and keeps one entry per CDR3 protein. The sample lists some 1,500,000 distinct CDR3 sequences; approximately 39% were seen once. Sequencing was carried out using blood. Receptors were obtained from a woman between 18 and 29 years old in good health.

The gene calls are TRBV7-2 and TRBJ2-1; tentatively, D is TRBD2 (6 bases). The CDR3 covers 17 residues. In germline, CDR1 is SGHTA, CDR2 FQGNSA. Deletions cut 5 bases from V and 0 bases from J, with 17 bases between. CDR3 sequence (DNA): TGTGCCAGCAGCCTATCTCTAGCGAGGAGCTCCTACAATGAGCAGTTCTTC. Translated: CASSLSLARSSYNEQFF. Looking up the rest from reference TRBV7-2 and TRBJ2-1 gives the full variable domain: GAGVSQSPSNKVTEKGKDVELRCDPISGHTALYWYRQSLGQGLEFLIYFQGNSAPDKSGLPSDRFSAERTGGSVSTLTIQRTQQEDSAVYLCASSLSLARSSYNEQFFGPGTRLTVL.

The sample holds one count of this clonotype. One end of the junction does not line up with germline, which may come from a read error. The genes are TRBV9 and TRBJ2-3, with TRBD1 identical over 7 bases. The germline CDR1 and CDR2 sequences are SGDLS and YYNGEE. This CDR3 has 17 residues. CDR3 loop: CTSSPRTDRLGTDTQYF. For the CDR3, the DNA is TGTACCAGCAGCCCTCGTACGGACAGGCTGGGCACAGATACGCAGTATTTT.

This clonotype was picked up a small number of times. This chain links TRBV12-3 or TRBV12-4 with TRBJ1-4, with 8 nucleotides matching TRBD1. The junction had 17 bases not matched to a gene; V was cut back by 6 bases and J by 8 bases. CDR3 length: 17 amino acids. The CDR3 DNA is TGTGCCAGCAGAAAAGCAGGGGGCCGGGCGGTGAAAGAAAAACTGTTTTTT. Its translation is CASRKAGGRAVKEKLFF.

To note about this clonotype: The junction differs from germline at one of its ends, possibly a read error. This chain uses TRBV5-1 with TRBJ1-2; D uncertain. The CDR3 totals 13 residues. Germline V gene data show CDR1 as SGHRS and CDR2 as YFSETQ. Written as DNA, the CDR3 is TGCGCCAGCAGCTTGGCCGAGAACTATGACTACACCTTC. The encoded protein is CASSLAENYDYTF.

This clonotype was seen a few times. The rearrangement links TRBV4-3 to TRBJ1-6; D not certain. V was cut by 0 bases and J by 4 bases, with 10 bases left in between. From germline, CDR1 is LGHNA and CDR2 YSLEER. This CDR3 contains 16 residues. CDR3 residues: CASSQDVIQYNSPLHF. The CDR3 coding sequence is TGCGCCAGCAGCCAAGATGTTATCCAGTATAATTCACCCCTCCACTTT.

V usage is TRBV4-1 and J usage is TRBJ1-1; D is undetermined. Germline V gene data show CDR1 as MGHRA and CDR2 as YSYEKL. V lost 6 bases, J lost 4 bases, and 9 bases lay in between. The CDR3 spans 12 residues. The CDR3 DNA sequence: TGCGCCAGCAGAACCCCGGGCACTGAAGCTTTCTTT. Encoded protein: CASRTPGTEAFF.

CDR3 sequence: CASTPGQGPNTEAFF. Here the CDR3 DNA reads TGCGCCAGCACACCTGGACAGGGGCCGAACACTGAAGCTTTCTTT. The chain has TRBV4-1 and TRBJ1-1, with 9 bases lining up with TRBD1. The CDR3 is made up of 15 amino acids. Germline V lookup: CDR1 MGHRA, CDR2 YSYEKL. V trimming: 7 bases; J trimming: 1 base; junction bases outside the gene matches: 7.

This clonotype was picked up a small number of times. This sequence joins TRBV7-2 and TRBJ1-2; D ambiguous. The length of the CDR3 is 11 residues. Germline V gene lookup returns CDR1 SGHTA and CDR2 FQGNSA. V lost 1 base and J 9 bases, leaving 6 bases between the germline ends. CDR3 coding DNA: TGTGCCAGCAGCTTAGTCCCGAGCTACACCTTC. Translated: CASSLVPSYTF.

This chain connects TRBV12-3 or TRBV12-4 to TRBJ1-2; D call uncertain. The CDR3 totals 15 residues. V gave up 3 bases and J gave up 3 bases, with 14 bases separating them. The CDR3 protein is CASSLWQRVDYGYTF. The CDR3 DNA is TGTGCCAGCAGTTTGTGGCAGAGAGTTGACTATGGCTACACCTTC.

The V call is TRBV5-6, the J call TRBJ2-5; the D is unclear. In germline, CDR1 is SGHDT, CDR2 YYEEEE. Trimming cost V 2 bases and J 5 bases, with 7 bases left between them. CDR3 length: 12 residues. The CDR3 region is CASSFEPETQYF. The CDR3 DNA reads TGTGCCAGCAGCTTTGAGCCCGAGACCCAGTACTTC.

For the CDR3, the DNA is TGTGCCAGCAGCTCCGCCCCGCTAGCGGAATACAATGAGCAGTTCTTC. It codes for CASSSAPLAEYNEQFF. The chain joins TRBV7-6 to TRBJ2-1; 7 nucleotides agree with TRBD2. CDR3 length equals 16 residues. V lost 4 bases to trimming and J lost 4 bases; unmatched junction nucleotides: 10. Germline V gives CDR1 SGHVS, CDR2 FNYEAQ.

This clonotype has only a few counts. The CDR3 DNA follows: TGCGCCAGCAGCTTGAGGTTGGGGGTCCCTTCTAATGAGCAGTTCTTC. Its translation: CASSLRLGVPSNEQFF. The chain recombines TRBV5-1 with TRBJ2-1; D is perhaps TRBD1 or TRBD2 (5 bases each). Germline-derived CDR1 and CDR2 are SGHRS and YFSETQ. Trimming pared 1 base from V and 7 bases from J, leaving 18 bases between. The CDR3 totals 16 residues.

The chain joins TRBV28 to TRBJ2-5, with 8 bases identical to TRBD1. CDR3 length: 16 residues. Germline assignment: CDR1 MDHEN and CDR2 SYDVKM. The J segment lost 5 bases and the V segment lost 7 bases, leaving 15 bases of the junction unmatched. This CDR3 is CASTSKRWTGRETQYF. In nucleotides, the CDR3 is TGTGCCAGCACCTCAAAACGTTGGACAGGGCGGGAGACCCAGTACTTC.

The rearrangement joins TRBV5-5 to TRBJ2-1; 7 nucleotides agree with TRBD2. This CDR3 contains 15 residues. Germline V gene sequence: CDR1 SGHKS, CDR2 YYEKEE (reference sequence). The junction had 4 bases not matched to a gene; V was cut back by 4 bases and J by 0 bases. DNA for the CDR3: TGTGCCAGCAGCGTCCTAGCGGCCTCCTACAATGAGCAGTTCTTC. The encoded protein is CASSVLAASYNEQFF.

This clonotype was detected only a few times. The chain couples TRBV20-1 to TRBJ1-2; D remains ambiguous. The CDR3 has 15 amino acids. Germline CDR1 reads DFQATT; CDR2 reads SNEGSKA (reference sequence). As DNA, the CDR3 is TGCAGCGCCTTCGGAATTGTAGATCATAACTATGGCTACACCTTC. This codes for CSAFGIVDHNYGYTF.

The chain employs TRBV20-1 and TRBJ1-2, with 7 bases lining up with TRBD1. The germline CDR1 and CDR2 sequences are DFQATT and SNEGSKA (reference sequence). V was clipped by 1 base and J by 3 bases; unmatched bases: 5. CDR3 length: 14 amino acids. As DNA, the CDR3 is TGCAGTGCTAGAGGACAGGGTGGAGACTATGGCTACACCTTC. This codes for CSARGQGGDYGYTF.

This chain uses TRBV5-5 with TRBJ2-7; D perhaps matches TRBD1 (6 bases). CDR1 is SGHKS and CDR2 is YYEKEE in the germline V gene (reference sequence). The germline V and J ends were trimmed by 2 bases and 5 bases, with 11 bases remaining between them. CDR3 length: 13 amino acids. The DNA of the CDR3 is TGTGCCAGCAGCTTTTCACAGGGTGACGAGCAGTACTTC. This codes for CASSFSQGDEQYF.

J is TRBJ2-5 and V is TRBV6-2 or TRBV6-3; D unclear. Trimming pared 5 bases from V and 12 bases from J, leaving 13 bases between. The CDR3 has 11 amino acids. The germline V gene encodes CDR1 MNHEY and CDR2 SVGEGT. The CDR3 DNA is TGTGCCAGCAGTCATGGGTACGAGAAGTACTTC. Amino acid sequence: CASSHGYEKYF.

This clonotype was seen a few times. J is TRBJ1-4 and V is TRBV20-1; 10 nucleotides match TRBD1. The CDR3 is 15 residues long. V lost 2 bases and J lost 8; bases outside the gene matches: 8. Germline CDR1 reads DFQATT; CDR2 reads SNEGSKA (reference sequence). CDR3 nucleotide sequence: TGCAGTGCTAGAAATCCGGGACAGGGGTCGGAAAAACTGTTTTTT. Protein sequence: CSARNPGQGSEKLFF.

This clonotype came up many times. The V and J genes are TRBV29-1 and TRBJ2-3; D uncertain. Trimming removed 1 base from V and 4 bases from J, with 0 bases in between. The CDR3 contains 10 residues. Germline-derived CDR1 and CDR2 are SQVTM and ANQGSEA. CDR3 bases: TGCAGCGTTGAAGCAGATACGCAGTATTTT. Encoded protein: CSVEADTQYF.

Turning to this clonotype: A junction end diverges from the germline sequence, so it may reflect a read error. CDR3 amino acids: CASSLAGNGDNEQFF. In nucleotides, the CDR3 is TGTGCCAGCAGCTTGGCGGGAAACGGAGACAACGAGCAGTTCTTC. The V call is TRBV5-5, the J call TRBJ2-1, with D tentatively TRBD2 (5 bases). Germline V gene data show CDR1 as SGHKS and CDR2 as YYEKEE (reference sequence). The CDR3 runs 15 residues.

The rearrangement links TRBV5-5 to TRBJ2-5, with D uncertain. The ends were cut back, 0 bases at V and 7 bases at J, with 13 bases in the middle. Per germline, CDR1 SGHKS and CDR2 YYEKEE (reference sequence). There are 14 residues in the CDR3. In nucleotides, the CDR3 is TGTGCCAGCAGCTTGGAAAGGGATTTCGGGACCCAGTACTTC. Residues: CASSLERDFGTQYF.

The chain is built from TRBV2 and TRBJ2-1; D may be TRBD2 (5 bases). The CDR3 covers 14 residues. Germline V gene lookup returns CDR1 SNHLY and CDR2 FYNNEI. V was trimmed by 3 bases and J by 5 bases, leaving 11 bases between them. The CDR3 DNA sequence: TGTGCCAGCAGTGAGAGGGCGCGAAACAATGAGCAGTTCTTC. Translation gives CASSERARNNEQFF. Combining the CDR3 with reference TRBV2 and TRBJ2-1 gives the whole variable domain EPEVTQTPSHQVTQMGQEVILRCVPISNHLYFYWYRQILGQKVEFLVSFYNNEISEKSEIFDDQFSVERPDGSNFTLKIRSTKLEDSAMYFCASSERARNNEQFFGPGTRLTVL.

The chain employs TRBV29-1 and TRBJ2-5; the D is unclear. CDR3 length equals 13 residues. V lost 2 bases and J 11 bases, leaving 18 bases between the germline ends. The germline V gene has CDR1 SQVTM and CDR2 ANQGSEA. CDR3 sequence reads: CSVELVNDNEQYF. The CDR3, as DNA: TGCAGCGTTGAACTAGTGAACGACAATGAGCAGTACTTC. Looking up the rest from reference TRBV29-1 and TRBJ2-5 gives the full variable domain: SAVISQKPSRDICQRGTSLTIQCQVDSQVTMMFWYRQQPGQSLTLIATANQGSEATYESGFVIDKFPISRPNLTFSTLTVSNMSPEDSSIYLCSVELVNDNEQYFGPGTRLLVL.

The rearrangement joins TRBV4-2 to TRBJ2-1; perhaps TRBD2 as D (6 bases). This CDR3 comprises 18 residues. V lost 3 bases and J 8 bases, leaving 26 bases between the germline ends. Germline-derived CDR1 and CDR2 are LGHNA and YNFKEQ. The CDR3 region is CASSQDPHGSGLLHEQFF. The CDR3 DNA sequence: TGTGCCAGCAGCCAGGACCCCCACGGGAGCGGTCTCCTCCATGAGCAGTTCTTC.

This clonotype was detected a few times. The CDR3 region is CASSPGPSETQYF. In nucleotides, the CDR3 is TGTGCCAGCAGCCCCGGACCGTCAGAGACCCAGTACTTC. The chain recombines TRBV6-5 with TRBJ2-5; D uncertain. The V end was cut by 6 bases, the J end by 4 bases, with 12 bases between. The CDR3 contains 13 residues. The germline gives CDR1 MNHEY, CDR2 SVGAGI.

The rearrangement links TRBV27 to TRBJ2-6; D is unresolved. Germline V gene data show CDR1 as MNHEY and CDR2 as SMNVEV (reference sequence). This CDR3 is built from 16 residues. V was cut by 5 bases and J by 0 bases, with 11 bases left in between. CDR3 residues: CASSTKASSGANVLTF. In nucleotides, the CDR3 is TGTGCCAGCAGTACAAAGGCGAGCTCTGGGGCCAACGTCCTGACTTTC.